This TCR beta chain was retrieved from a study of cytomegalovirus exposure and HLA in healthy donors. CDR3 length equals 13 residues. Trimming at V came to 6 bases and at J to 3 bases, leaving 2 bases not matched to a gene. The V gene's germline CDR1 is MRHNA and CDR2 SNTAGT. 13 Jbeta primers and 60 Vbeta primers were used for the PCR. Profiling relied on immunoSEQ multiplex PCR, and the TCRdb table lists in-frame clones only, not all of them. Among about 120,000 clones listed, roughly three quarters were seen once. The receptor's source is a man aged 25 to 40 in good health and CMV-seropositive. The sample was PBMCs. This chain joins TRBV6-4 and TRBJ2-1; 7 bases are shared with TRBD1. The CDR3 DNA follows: TGTGCCAGCAGCCAGGGGGTCTACAATGAGCAGTTCTTC. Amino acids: CASSQGVYNEQFF.